This entry lists 21 T cell receptor beta chains sequenced from one sample in a study of blood T cell repertoires in COVID-19. Assay used: immunoSEQ multiplex PCR; TCRdb lists only in-frame clones, some missing. The sample holds about 81,000 clones, roughly 91% seen once. The sequenced sample was PBMCs or T cells enriched from blood (not recorded which). These receptors all stem from a woman aged 45-65 years with acute COVID-19.

The rearrangement joins TRBV5-8 to TRBJ1-1; maybe TRBD1 (5 bases). Germline assignment: CDR1 SGHTS and CDR2 YDEGEE. The CDR3 contains 15 residues. Trimming pared 5 bases from V and 2 bases from J, leaving 16 bases between. CDR3 DNA sequence: TGTGCCAGCAGTTCGGCAGGGACTCCCAACACTGAAGCTTTCTTT. Translating gives CASSSAGTPNTEAFF.

This sequence joins TRBV5-5 and TRBJ2-2, with 10 bases that match TRBD2. Germline CDR1 SGHKS, CDR2 YYEKEE (reference sequence). Trimming cost V 3 bases and J 4 bases; bases outside gene matches: 3. This CDR3 is 15 amino acids long. This CDR3 is CASSWSGRATGELFF. The CDR3 region has the DNA TGTGCCAGCAGCTGGAGCGGGAGGGCCACCGGGGAGCTGTTTTTT. The full variable domain, its missing parts supplied by reference TRBV5-5 and TRBJ2-2, is DAGVTQSPTHLIKTRGQQVTLRCSPISGHKSVSWYQQVLGQGPQFIFQYYEKEERGRGNFPDRFSARQFPNYSSELNVNALLLGDSALYLCASSWSGRATGELFFGEGSRLTVL.

This clone occurred once. The genes are TRBV3-1 (or the pseudogene TRBV3-2) and TRBJ1-2; 7 nucleotides align to TRBD1. This CDR3 is 16 amino acids long. In germline, CDR1 is LGHDT, CDR2 YNNKEL (reference sequence). After removal of 4 bases from V and 4 bases from J, the junction contained 12 bases not matched to a gene. CDR3 in DNA: TGTGCCAGCAGCCCGGAGGTGCAGGGGACAGCCTATGGCTACACCTTC. Translated, it gives CASSPEVQGTAYGYTF.

The genes are TRBV28 and TRBJ2-3; D gene ambiguous. This CDR3 contains 13 residues. Germline V gene data show CDR1 as MDHEN and CDR2 as SYDVKM. Trimming cost V 8 bases and J 4 bases, with 13 bases left between them. CDR3 sequence: CASATTNPDTQYF. CDR3 nucleotides: TGTGCCAGCGCTACGACAAACCCAGATACGCAGTATTTT.

This rearrangement joins TRBV5-8 to TRBJ1-1, with TRBD1 matching over 7 bases. There are 14 residues in the CDR3. With V trimmed by 0 bases and J by 4 bases, 3 bases remained unmatched. Germline V gene sequence: CDR1 SGHTS, CDR2 YDEGEE. The CDR3 sequence is CASSLGRGATEAFF. DNA of the CDR3: TGTGCCAGCAGCTTGGGCAGGGGGGCCACTGAAGCTTTCTTT.

The rearrangement joins TRBV3-1 (or the pseudogene TRBV3-2) to TRBJ2-1, with 7 bases that match TRBD2. Germline CDR1 and CDR2: LGHDT and YNNKEL (reference sequence). The CDR3 has 15 amino acids. Trimming took 1 base from V and 0 from J; bases not matched to a gene: 0. CDR3 DNA sequence: TGTGCCAGCAGCCAAGTAGCGGGCTCCTACAATGAGCAGTTCTTC. This codes for CASSQVAGSYNEQFF.

V usage is TRBV29-1 and J usage is TRBJ1-1; D is possibly TRBD1 (6 bases). The CDR3 is 13 amino acids. The germline V gene has CDR1 SQVTM and CDR2 ANQGSEA. Trimming removed 7 bases from V and 1 base from J, with 13 bases in between. CDR3 region: CSAQTGGNTEAFF. The CDR3 DNA follows: TGCAGCGCTCAGACAGGCGGGAACACTGAAGCTTTCTTT. The variable domain in full, completed from reference TRBV29-1 and TRBJ1-1, reads SAVISQKPSRDICQRGTSLTIQCQVDSQVTMMFWYRQQPGQSLTLIATANQGSEATYESGFVIDKFPISRPNLTFSTLTVSNMSPEDSSIYLCSAQTGGNTEAFFGQGTRLTVV.

J is TRBJ2-7 and V is TRBV5-1; TRBD2 agrees at 9 bases. Germline CDR1 is SGHRS and CDR2 is YFSETQ. V was pared by 4 bases and J by 3 bases, with 26 bases of the junction left unmatched. This CDR3 is built from 21 residues. The CDR3 protein is CASSPWRVTSGSPHRYYEQYF. For the CDR3, the DNA is TGCGCCAGCAGCCCCTGGCGGGTTACTAGCGGGTCCCCCCATCGATACTACGAGCAGTACTTC.

This clone has more than one count but fewer than ten. V and J are TRBV18 and TRBJ2-3; the D is unclear. V lost 7 bases to trimming and J lost 4 bases, with 18 bases between them. The V gene's germline CDR1 is KGHSH and CDR2 LQKENI. The CDR3 is 15 residues long. The DNA for the CDR3 is TGTGCCAGCTGGCGCGACAAGGCTCGCCCAGATACGCAGTATTTT. It yields the protein CASWRDKARPDTQYF.

This CDR3 reads CASSYNTDTQYF. CDR3 nucleotides: TGCGCCAGCAGCTACAACACAGATACGCAGTATTTT. The chain is built from TRBV5-1 and TRBJ2-3, with D unresolved. Germline assignment: CDR1 SGHRS and CDR2 YFSETQ. Trimming removed 3 bases at V and 2 bases at J, with 4 bases between. CDR3 size: 12 residues.

The chain employs TRBV5-1 and TRBJ2-1, with D maybe TRBD2 (7 bases). Per the germline V gene, CDR1 is SGHRS and CDR2 is YFSETQ. Trimming stripped 4 bases from V and 1 base from J, with 15 bases between. The CDR3 is made up of 16 amino acids. DNA for the CDR3: TGCGCCAGCAGCCCCCGGGGGGCGACGTCCTACAATGAGCAGTTCTTC. Translating it yields CASSPRGATSYNEQFF.

The rearrangement links TRBV27 to TRBJ2-7; the match to TRBD1 covers 7 bases. The CDR3 length is 14 residues. Trimming cost V 5 bases and J 2 bases; bases outside gene matches: 6. The germline V gene encodes CDR1 MNHEY and CDR2 SMNVEV (reference sequence). This chain's CDR3 is CASSQQGIPYEQYF. The CDR3 DNA is TGTGCCAGCAGTCAACAGGGGATACCCTACGAGCAGTACTTC.

The chain has TRBV5-1 and TRBJ2-5, with TRBD2 matching over 14 bases. With 3 bases clipped from V and 4 bases from J, the junction kept 2 bases outside the gene matches. The CDR3 is made up of 15 amino acids. Germline CDR1 is SGHRS and CDR2 is YFSETQ. This chain's CDR3 is CASSSGLAGVETQYF. In nucleotides, the CDR3 is TGCGCCAGCAGCTCGGGACTAGCGGGAGTAGAGACCCAGTACTTC.

This chain connects TRBV7-9 to TRBJ1-2; D possibly corresponds to TRBD1 (5 bases). Germline CDR1 reads SEHNR; CDR2 reads FQNEAQ (reference sequence). The length of the CDR3 is 16 residues. With 7 bases removed from V and 2 bases from J, the gap between germline ends came to 20 bases. CDR3 nucleotides: TGTGCCAGCACCATCAATCTAGAGACAGCGAACTATGGCTACACCTTC. This encodes CASTINLETANYGYTF.

This clone has more than one count but fewer than ten. This chain links TRBV5-1 with TRBJ2-2; unclear D gene. The germline V and J ends were trimmed by 0 bases and 3 bases, with 9 bases remaining between them. CDR3 length equals 15 residues. Germline values: CDR1 SGHRS, CDR2 YFSETQ. The CDR3 DNA reads as TGCGCCAGCAGCTTGGAGACGCAGGACACCGGGGAGCTGTTTTTT. Translation: CASSLETQDTGELFF.

This clone was counted a single time. The chain carries TRBV29-1 and TRBJ2-1, with 10 bases aligning to TRBD1. The CDR3 runs 15 residues. V shed 3 bases, J shed 8 bases, and the junction held 10 bases outside the gene matches. Germline values: CDR1 SQVTM, CDR2 ANQGSEA. For the CDR3, the DNA is TGCAGCGTTGAGCGGCGGACAGGGGGTTTAGATGAGCAGTTCTTC. It codes for CSVERRTGGLDEQFF.

The chain combines TRBV11-2 with TRBJ1-6; 9 nucleotides align to TRBD1. Germline loops: CDR1 SGHAT, CDR2 FQNNGV. There are 14 residues in the CDR3. Losses at the gene ends were 6 bases for V and 6 bases for J; bases not matched to a gene: 3. The CDR3 bases are TGTGCCAGCAGGTGGGACAGGGCTAATTCACCCCTCCACTTT. It codes for CASRWDRANSPLHF. Full variable domain (remainder filled in from reference TRBV11-2 and TRBJ1-6): EAGVAQSPRYKIIEKRQSVAFWCNPISGHATLYWYQQILGQGPKLLIQFQNNGVVDDSQLPKDRFSAERLKGVDSTLKIQPAKLEDSAVYLCASRWDRANSPLHFGNGTRLTVT.

This chain links TRBV7-9 with TRBJ2-2; TRBD2 matches 7 bases. The CDR3 is 13 residues long. CDR1 SEHNR and CDR2 FQNEAQ come from the germline V gene (reference sequence). CDR3 DNA sequence: TGTGCACCCGAGCGGGACCCCACCGGGGAGCTGTTTTTT. Protein product: CAPERDPTGELFF.

This chain links TRBV5-1 with TRBJ1-4; 7 nucleotides agree with TRBD1. Germline V gene sequence: CDR1 SGHRS, CDR2 YFSETQ. J lost 10 bases, V lost 4 bases, and 10 bases had no gene match. The CDR3 consists of 14 residues. The CDR3 DNA reads as TGCGCCAGCAGCCGCGCCTTAGGGGGCGCAAAACTGTTTTTT. Residues: CASSRALGGAKLFF.

The chain carries TRBV7-2 and TRBJ2-1, with TRBD2 matching 7 bases. V lost 5 bases to trimming and J lost 7 bases; unmatched junction nucleotides: 11. There are 15 residues in the CDR3. CDR1 is SGHTA, CDR2 FQGNSA, per germline. CDR3 loop: CASSNGRSGANEQFF. The CDR3 DNA reads TGTGCCAGCAGCAACGGGAGGTCCGGCGCAAATGAGCAGTTCTTC.

The V and J genes are TRBV19 and TRBJ1-1; no reliable D call. From germline, CDR1 is LNHDA and CDR2 SQIVND (reference sequence). Between the trimmed V and J ends, which lost 4 bases and 0 bases, there was a span of 9 bases. The CDR3 loop spans 14 amino acids. The CDR3 nucleotides read TGTGCCAGTAGTACGTCGAGCGTGAACACTGAAGCTTTCTTT. Translation: CASSTSSVNTEAFF.